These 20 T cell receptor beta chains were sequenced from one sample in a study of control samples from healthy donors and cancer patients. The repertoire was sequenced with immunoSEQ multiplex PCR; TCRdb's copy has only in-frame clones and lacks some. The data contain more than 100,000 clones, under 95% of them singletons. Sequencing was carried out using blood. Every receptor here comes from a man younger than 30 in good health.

DNA for the CDR3: TGTGCCAGCAGCCAAGGGTCGGTAGCAATTACTATGACTAGCACAGATACGCAGTATTTT. Its translation is CASSQGSVAITMTSTDTQYF. V is TRBV4-2 and J is TRBJ2-3; D is unclear. Deletions cut 1 base from V and 0 bases from J, with 23 bases between. CDR3 size: 20 residues. Looked up from germline, CDR1 is LGHNA and CDR2 is YNFKEQ.

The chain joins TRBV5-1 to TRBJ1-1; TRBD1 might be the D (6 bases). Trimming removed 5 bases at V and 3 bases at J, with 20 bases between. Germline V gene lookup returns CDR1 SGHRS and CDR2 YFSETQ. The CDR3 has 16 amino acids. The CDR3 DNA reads TGCGCCAGCAGGCCTGGTGCGGGGGGCGGATACACTGAAGCTTTCTTT. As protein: CASRPGAGGGYTEAFF.

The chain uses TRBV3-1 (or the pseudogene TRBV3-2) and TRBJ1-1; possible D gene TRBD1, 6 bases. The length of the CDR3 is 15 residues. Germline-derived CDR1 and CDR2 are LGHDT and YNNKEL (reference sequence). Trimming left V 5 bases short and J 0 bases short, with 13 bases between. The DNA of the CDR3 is TGTGCCAGCAGCGCGCGAGGACAGTTGAACACTGAAGCTTTCTTT. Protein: CASSARGQLNTEAFF.

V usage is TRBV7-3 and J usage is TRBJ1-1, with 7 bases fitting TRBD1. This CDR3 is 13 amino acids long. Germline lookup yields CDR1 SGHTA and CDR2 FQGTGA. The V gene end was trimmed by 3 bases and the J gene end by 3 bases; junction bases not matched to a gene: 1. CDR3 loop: CASSFTGDTEAFF. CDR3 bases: TGTGCCAGCAGCTTCACAGGGGACACTGAAGCTTTCTTT.

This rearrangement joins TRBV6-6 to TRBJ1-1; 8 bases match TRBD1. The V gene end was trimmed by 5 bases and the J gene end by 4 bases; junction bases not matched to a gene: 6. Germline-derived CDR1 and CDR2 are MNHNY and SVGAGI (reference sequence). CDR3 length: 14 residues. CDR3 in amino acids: CASSRQGPSTEAFF. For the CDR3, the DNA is TGTGCCAGCAGTAGACAGGGGCCTAGCACTGAAGCTTTCTTT.

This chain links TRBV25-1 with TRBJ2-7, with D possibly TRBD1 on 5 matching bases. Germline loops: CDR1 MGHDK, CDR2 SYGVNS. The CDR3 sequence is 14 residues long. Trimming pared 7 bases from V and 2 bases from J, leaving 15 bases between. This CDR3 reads CASTSATAAYEQYF. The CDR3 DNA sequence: TGTGCCAGCACCTCCGCGACAGCAGCCTACGAGCAGTACTTC.

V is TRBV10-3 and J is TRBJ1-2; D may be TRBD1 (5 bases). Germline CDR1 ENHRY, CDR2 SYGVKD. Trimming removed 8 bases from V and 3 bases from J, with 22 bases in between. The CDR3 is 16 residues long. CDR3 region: CAIYRDPSEGDYGYTF. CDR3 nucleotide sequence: TGTGCCATCTACCGGGACCCTTCCGAAGGTGACTATGGCTACACCTTC.

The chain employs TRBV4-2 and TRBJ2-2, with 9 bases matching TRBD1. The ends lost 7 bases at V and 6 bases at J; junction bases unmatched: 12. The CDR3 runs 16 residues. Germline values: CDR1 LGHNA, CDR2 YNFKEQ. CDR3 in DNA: TGTGCCAGCAATACCCCCGGGACAGGGTACTCCGGGGAGCTGTTTTTT. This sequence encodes CASNTPGTGYSGELFF.

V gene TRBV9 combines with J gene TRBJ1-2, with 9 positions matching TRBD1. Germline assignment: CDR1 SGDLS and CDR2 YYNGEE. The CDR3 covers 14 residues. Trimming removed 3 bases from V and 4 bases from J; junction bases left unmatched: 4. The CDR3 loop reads CASSARDRVYGYTF. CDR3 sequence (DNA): TGTGCCAGCAGCGCCCGGGACAGGGTCTATGGCTACACCTTC.

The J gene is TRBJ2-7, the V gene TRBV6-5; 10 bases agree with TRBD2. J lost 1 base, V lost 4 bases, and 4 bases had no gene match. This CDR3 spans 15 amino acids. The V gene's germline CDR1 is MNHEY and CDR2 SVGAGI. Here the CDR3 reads CASSFSGGSSYEQYF. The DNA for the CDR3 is TGTGCCAGCAGTTTTAGCGGGGGGTCTTCCTACGAGCAGTACTTC.

CDR3 loop: CASSQFYTGELFF. DNA for the CDR3: TGTGCCAGCAGCCAGTTCTACACCGGGGAGCTGTTTTTT. The chain joins TRBV7-9 to TRBJ2-2; D uncertain. This CDR3 is built from 13 residues. V shed 5 bases and J shed 3 bases, with 7 bases lying between them. Germline values: CDR1 SEHNR, CDR2 FQNEAQ (reference sequence).

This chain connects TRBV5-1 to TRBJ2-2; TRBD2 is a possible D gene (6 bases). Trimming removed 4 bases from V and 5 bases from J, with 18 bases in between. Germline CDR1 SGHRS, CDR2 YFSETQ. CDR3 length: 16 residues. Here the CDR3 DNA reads TGCGCCAGCAGCCCCCTGGAGGGCTTGGGGACCGGGGAGCTGTTTTTT. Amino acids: CASSPLEGLGTGELFF.

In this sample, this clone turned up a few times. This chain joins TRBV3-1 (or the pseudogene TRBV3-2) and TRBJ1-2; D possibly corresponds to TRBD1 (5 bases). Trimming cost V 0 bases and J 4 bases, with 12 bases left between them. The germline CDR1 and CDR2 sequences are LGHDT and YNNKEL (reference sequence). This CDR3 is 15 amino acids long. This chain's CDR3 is CASSQDGPGGYGYTF. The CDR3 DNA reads TGTGCCAGCAGCCAAGATGGCCCGGGGGGCTATGGCTACACCTTC.

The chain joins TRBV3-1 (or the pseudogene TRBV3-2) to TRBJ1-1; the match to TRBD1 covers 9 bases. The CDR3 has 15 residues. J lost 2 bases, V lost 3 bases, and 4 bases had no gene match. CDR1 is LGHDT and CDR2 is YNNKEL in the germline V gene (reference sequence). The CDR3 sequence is CASSQLGQGNTEAFF. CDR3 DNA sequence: TGTGCCAGCAGCCAGTTGGGACAGGGTAACACTGAAGCTTTCTTT.

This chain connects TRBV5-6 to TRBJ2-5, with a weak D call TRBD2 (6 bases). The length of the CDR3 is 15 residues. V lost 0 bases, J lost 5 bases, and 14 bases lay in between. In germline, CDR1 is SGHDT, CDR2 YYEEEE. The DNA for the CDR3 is TGTGCCAGCAGCTTGGCGGACCGGGACTGGGAGACCCAGTACTTC. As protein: CASSLADRDWETQYF. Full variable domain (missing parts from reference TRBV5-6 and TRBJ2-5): DAGVTQSPTHLIKTRGQQVTLRCSPKSGHDTVSWYQQALGQGPQFIFQYYEEEERQRGNFPDRFSGHQFPNYSSELNVNALLLGDSALYLCASSLADRDWETQYFGPGTRLLVL.

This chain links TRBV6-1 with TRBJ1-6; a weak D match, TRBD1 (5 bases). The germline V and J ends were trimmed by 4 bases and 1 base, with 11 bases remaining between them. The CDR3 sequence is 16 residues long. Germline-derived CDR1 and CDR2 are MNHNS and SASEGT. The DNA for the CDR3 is TGTGCCAGCAGTGGGGGCCAAGCTTCCTATAATTCACCCCTCCACTTT. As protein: CASSGGQASYNSPLHF.

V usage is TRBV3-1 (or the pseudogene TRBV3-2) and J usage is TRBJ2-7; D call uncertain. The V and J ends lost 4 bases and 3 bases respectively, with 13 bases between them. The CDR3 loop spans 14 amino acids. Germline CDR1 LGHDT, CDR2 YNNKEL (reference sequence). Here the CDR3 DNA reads TGTGCCAGCAGCCCATCCAACAGCAACTACGAGCAGTACTTC. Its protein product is CASSPSNSNYEQYF.

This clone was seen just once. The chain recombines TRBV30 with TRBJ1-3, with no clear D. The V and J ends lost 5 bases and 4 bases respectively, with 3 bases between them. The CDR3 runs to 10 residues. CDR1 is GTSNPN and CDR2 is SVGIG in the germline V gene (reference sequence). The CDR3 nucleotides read TGTGCCTGGGGCGGAAACACCATATATTTT. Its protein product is CAWGGNTIYF.

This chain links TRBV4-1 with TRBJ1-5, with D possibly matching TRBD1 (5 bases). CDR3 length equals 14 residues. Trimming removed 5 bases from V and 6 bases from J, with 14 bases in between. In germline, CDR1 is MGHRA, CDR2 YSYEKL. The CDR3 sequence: CASSTRQSGQPQHF. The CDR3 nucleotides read TGCGCCAGCAGCACCCGACAGTCAGGTCAGCCCCAGCATTTT.

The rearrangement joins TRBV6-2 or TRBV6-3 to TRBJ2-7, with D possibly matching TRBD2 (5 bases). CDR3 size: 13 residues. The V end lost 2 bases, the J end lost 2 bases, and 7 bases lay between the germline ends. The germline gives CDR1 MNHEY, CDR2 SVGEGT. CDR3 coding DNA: TGTGCCAGCAGTTACGAGCGGACCTACGAGCAGTACTTC. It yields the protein CASSYERTYEQYF.